This T cell receptor (beta chain) was identified in a study of T cell changes during pregnancy in multiple sclerosis. Using immunoSEQ multiplex PCR, the repertoire was profiled, and TCRdb retains in-frame clones only, with some absent. The table has roughly 79,000 clones, 93% seen once; the top ten hold 0.75%. This CDR3 has 16 amino acids. With 0 bases clipped from V and 4 bases from J, the junction kept 6 bases outside the gene matches. Germline CDR1 is SGDLS and CDR2 is YYNGEE. The chain employs TRBV9 and TRBJ2-3; 9 bases are a match to TRBD2. The source is a female donor in good health, enrolled as a control in a pregnancy study. This material consisted of peripheral blood, taken in the second trimester of pregnancy. The CDR3 DNA reads as TGTGCCAGCAGCGTAGATGGAGCGGGGGGTTCAGATACGCAGTATTTT. The encoded protein is CASSVDGAGGSDTQYF.